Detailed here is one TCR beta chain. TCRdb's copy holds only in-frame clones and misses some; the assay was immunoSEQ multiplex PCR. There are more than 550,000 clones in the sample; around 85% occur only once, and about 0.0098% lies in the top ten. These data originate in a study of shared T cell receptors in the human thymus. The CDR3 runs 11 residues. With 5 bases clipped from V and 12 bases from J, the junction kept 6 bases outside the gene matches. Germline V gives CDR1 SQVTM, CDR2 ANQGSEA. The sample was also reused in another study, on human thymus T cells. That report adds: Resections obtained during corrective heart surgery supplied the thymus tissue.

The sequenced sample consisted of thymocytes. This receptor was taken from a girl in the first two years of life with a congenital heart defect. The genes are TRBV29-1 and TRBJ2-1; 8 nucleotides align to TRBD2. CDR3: CSVTGGASQFF. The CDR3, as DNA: TGCAGCGTTACCGGGGGGGCCTCGCAGTTCTTC.